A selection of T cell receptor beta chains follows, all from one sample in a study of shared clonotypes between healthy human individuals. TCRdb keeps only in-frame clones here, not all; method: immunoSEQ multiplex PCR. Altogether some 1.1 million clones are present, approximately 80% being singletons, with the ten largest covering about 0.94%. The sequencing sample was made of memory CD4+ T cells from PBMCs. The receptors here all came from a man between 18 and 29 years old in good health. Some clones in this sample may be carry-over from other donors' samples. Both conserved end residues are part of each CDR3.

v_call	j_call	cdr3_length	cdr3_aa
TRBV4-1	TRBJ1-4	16	CASSQDWTGGREKLFF
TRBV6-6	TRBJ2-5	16	CASSYRARGFQETQYF
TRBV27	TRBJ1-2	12	CASSPRGGGYTF
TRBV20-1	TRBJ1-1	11	CSARWYTEAFF
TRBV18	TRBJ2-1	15	CASSLLTSGIDEQFF
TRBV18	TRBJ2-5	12	CATSRQQETQYF
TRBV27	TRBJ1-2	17	CASSLYSGDRVHYGYTF
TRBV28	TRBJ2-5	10	CASGKETQYF
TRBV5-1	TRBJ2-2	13	CASSFGPSGELFF
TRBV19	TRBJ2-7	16	CASSSPGHTSPYEQYF
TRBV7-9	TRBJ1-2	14	CASSFDRGGYGYTF
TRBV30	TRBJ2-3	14	CAWSLAGPTDTQYF
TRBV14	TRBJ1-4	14	CASSQTGVDEKLFF
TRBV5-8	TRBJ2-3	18	CASSSWASGSTSTDTQYF
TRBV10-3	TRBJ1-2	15	CAISEGTGGNYGYTF
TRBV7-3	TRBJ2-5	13	CASSPGAEETQYF
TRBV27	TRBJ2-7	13	CATGGVYSREQYF
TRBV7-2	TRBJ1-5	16	CASSLAWTGGNQPQHF
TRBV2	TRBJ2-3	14	CASSRTGSTDTQYF
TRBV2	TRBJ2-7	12	CASSDPVYEQYF
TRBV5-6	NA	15	CASSLLGVSSYEQYF
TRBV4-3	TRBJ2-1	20	CASSQDPGLAGDISYNEQFF
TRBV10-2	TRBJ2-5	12	CASSGNQETQYF
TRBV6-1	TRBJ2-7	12	CASRSLIYEQYF
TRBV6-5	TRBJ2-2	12	CASSRGDRELFF
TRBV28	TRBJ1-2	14	CASSLSPGEWGYTF
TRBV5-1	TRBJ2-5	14	CASSQAGGGETQYF
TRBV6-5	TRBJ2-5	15	CASSSIIAGQETQYF
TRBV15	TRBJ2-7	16	CATSRGLIGSYREQYF
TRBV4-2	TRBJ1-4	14	CASSQEAWDEKLFF
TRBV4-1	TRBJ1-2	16	CASSRTGTGGNYGYTF
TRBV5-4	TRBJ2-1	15	CASSFGPGGANEQFF
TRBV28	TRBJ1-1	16	CASNPPRQRISTEAFF
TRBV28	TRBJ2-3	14	CASSSSGSIYTQYF
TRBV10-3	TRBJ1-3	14	CAIKLLDSGNTIYF
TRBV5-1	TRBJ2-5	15	CASSSPGQGGKTQYF
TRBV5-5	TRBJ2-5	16	CASSLGRAATQETQYF
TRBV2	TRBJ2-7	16	CASSGRGLTRSYEQYF
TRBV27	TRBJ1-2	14	CASTFWDRDYGYTF
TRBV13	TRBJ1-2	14	CASSLSKGASGYTF
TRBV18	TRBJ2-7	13	CASSPSMTYEQYF
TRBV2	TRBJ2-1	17	CASSEALQGGFYNEQFF
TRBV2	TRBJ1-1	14	CASSDRTGRAEAFF
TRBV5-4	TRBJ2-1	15	CASSPGGSGSNEQFF
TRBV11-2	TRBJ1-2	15	CASSLVGFGYYGYTF
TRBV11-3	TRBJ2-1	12	CASSLNGNEQFF
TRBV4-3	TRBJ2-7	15	CASSQQVGLLYEQYF
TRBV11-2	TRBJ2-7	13	CASSSALGGEQYF
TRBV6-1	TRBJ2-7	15	CASRERDRGLREQYF
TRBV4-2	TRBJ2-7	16	CASSQDTSGRPLEQYF
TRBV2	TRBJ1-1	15	CASSPTGGIIVEAFF
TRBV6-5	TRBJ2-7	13	CASSYSIAGRQYF
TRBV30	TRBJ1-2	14	CAWSVPGTGYGYTF
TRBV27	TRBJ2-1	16	CASTELAGVAYNEQFF
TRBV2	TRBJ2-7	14	CASGTGQGIHEQYF
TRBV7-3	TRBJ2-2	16	CASSGGTSGDTGELFF
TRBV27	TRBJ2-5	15	CASSLHRHIQETQYF
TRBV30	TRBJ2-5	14	CAWTIRGVQETQYF
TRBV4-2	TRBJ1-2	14	CASSQEAGAYGYTF